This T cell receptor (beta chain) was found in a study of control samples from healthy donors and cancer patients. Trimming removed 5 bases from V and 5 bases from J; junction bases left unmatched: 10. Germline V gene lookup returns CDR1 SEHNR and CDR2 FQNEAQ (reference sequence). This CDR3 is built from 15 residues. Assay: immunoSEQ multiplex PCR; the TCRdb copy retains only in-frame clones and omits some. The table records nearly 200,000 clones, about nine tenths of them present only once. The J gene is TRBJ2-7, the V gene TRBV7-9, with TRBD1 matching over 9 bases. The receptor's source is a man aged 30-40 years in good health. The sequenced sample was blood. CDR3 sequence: CASSEPGQGFHEQYF. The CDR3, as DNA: TGTGCCAGCAGCGAACCGGGACAGGGTTTTCACGAGCAGTACTTC.